The 20 T cell receptor beta chains listed next were all sequenced from one sample in a study of regulatory T cells in long-lasting Graves disease. Sample time point: persistent/refractory GD, antithyroid drugs over 5 years with positive TRAb. The TCR library used RNA extracted from PBMCs. Arm-PCR of CDR3 regions with iRepertoire HTBI primers generated TCR beta libraries. Each CDR3 protein is one row after TCRdb ran MiXCR on the multiplex PCR reads. The sample carries hundreds of thousands of distinct CDR3 sequences, roughly 30% recorded once. This specimen consisted of peripheral blood mononuclear cells (PBMCs), obtained when the disease was refractory, from a patient treated with antithyroid drugs. The receptor set was obtained from a female donor with Graves disease.

This clonotype was seen many times. V usage is TRBV5-5 and J usage is TRBJ1-5; 7 bases line up with TRBD1. In germline, CDR1 is SGHKS, CDR2 YYEKEE (reference sequence). The CDR3 spans 15 residues. V lost 0 bases and J lost 3; bases outside the gene matches: 3. The CDR3 region has the DNA TGTGCCAGCAGCTTGGCGGGACAGTTCAATCAGCCCCAGCATTTT. Translating gives CASSLAGQFNQPQHF.

This clonotype was seen many times. The chain carries TRBV6-6 and TRBJ1-1; D is perhaps TRBD1 (6 bases). V lost 0 bases and J 4 bases, leaving 12 bases between the germline ends. CDR3 length equals 15 residues. In germline, CDR1 is MNHNY, CDR2 SVGAGI (reference sequence). The DNA of the CDR3 is TGTGCCAGCAGTTACTCGAGGCAGGGGACCACTGAAGCTTTCTTT. It codes for CASSYSRQGTTEAFF.

This clonotype was seen more than once but under ten times. The rearrangement links TRBV7-6 to TRBJ1-1, with 9 bases that match TRBD1. J was trimmed by 6 bases and V by 5 bases; bases with no gene match: 4. The CDR3 totals 13 residues. The germline CDR1 and CDR2 sequences are SGHVS and FNYEAQ. Here the CDR3 reads CASSPDRGPEAFF. The CDR3 nucleotides read TGTGCCAGCAGCCCGGACAGGGGCCCTGAAGCTTTCTTT.

V is TRBV6-5 and J is TRBJ1-4, with a weak D call TRBD1 (5 bases). Germline V gene lookup returns CDR1 MNHEY and CDR2 SVGAGI. The CDR3 contains 15 residues. Trimming left V 0 bases short and J 8 bases short, with 13 bases between. CDR3 nucleotides: TGTGCCAGCAGTTACTCGGGGGGGTCGAGAGAAAAACTGTTTTTT. This codes for CASSYSGGSREKLFF.

The chain recombines TRBV5-6 with TRBJ1-1, with D maybe TRBD1 (6 bases). V lost 6 bases to trimming and J lost 11 bases, with 23 bases between them. The CDR3 consists of 14 residues. The germline gives CDR1 SGHDT, CDR2 YYEEEE. CDR3: CASILGTGTFRAFF. CDR3 DNA: TGTGCCAGCATCCTGGGTACAGGGACCTTTCGTGCTTTCTTT.

This clonotype was detected only once. V and J are TRBV2 and TRBJ1-2; D not resolved. The V gene's germline CDR1 is SNHLY and CDR2 FYNNEI. The CDR3 is made up of 15 amino acids. Trimming cost V 5 bases and J 8 bases, with 21 bases left between them. CDR3 DNA sequence: TGTGCCAGCAGTCCCTTAGCCTCCGGGGTCCGGGGCTACACCTTC. Residues: CASSPLASGVRGYTF. Combining the CDR3 with reference TRBV2 and TRBJ1-2 gives the whole variable domain EPEVTQTPSHQVTQMGQEVILRCVPISNHLYFYWYRQILGQKVEFLVSFYNNEISEKSEIFDDQFSVERPDGSNFTLKIRSTKLEDSAMYFCASSPLASGVRGYTFGSGTRLTVV.

To note about this clonotype: Its ends do not fully match the called genes, so a read error is possible. The chain has TRBV3-1 and TRBJ1-1, with D unresolved. Germline CDR1 and CDR2: LGHDT and YNNKEL (reference sequence). CDR3 length: 14 residues. This CDR3 is CASSQDLRATEAFF. The DNA for the CDR3 is TGTGCCAGCAGCCAAGACTTGAGGGCCACTGAAGCTTTCTTC.

This clonotype was detected a few times. The chain uses TRBV12-3 or TRBV12-4 and TRBJ2-5, with D hard to call. CDR3 length equals 12 residues. V shed 6 bases and J shed 7 bases, with 12 bases lying between them. The chain's CDR3 is CASSPLGRTQYF. The CDR3, as DNA: TGTGCCAGCAGCCCCTTGGGAAGGACCCAGTACTTC.

This clonotype was seen repeatedly, ten times or more. The genes are TRBV28 and TRBJ1-2, with TRBD1 matching 7 bases. CDR1 is MDHEN, CDR2 SYDVKM, per germline. CDR3 length equals 13 residues. V lost 6 bases and J lost 4; bases outside the gene matches: 5. CDR3 in amino acids: CASRHRGPYGYTF. As DNA, the CDR3 is TGTGCCAGCAGGCACAGGGGACCCTATGGCTACACCTTC.

The V call is TRBV9, the J call TRBJ2-2, with 8 bases lining up with TRBD2. The CDR3 is made up of 16 amino acids. Germline loops: CDR1 SGDLS, CDR2 YYNGEE. Trimming took 0 bases from V and 3 from J; bases not matched to a gene: 4. This CDR3 is CASSVGAGAHTGELFF. For the CDR3, the DNA is TGTGCCAGCAGCGTAGGAGCGGGAGCGCACACCGGGGAGCTGTTTTTT.

This clonotype was counted between two and nine times. This chain uses TRBV11-2 with TRBJ2-1, with a possible D match to TRBD1 (6 bases). The CDR3 contains 11 residues. The germline gives CDR1 SGHAT, CDR2 FQNNGV. Trimming took off 4 bases at V and 11 bases at J, with 9 bases between the two ends. CDR3 amino acids: CASSSRDKQFF. CDR3 DNA sequence: TGTGCCAGCAGCTCCCGGGACAAGCAGTTCTTC.

The V gene is TRBV12-3 or TRBV12-4, the J gene TRBJ1-1, with TRBD1 matching 7 bases. Unmatched junction bases numbered 11, after V lost 5 bases and J lost 5 bases. The CDR3 sequence is 15 residues long. The CDR3, as DNA: TGTGCCAGCAGTCCCTACTCACAGGGGAGAACTGAAGCTTTCTTT. This encodes CASSPYSQGRTEAFF.

The chain couples TRBV5-1 to TRBJ1-1; TRBD1 is a possible D gene (6 bases). Germline V gives CDR1 SGHRS, CDR2 YFSETQ. The V end was cut by 0 bases, the J end by 5 bases, with 8 bases between. The CDR3 length is 13 residues. CDR3 loop: CASSLAGQTEAFF. The DNA of the CDR3 is TGCGCCAGCAGCTTGGCCGGACAGACTGAAGCTTTCTTT.

The chain couples TRBV18 to TRBJ1-3; 10 positions match TRBD1. CDR1 is KGHSH, CDR2 LQKENI, per germline. The CDR3 covers 14 residues. The ends lost 6 bases at V and 4 bases at J; junction bases unmatched: 3. The CDR3 coding sequence is TGTGCCAGCTCGCCGGGACAGGGGGGAAACACCATATATTTT. Translating gives CASSPGQGGNTIYF.

This clonotype was seen a few times. The CDR3 spells CSARDRTLYGYTF. The CDR3 nucleotides read TGCAGTGCTAGAGATAGGACACTCTATGGCTACACCTTC. The J gene is TRBJ1-2, the V gene TRBV20-1, with TRBD1 as a possible D gene (5 bases). The germline V gene encodes CDR1 DFQATT and CDR2 SNEGSKA (reference sequence). This CDR3 spans 13 amino acids. Trimming took off 0 bases at V and 4 bases at J, with 9 bases between the two ends.

The chain carries TRBV5-1 and TRBJ1-1, with 8 bases that match TRBD1. V gave up 4 bases and J gave up 7 bases; unmatched junction bases: 9. This CDR3 spans 14 amino acids. Germline V gene lookup returns CDR1 SGHRS and CDR2 YFSETQ. The CDR3 nucleotides read TGCGCCAGCAGCCTTAAACAGGGGGACCATGAAGCTTTCTTT. It codes for CASSLKQGDHEAFF.

This clonotype was picked up many times. V and J are TRBV2 and TRBJ1-2; D unclear. Looked up from germline, CDR1 is SNHLY and CDR2 is FYNNEI. Trimming took 4 bases from V and 4 from J, leaving 10 bases between them. CDR3 length: 13 amino acids. CDR3 loop: CASSVRGTYGYTF. CDR3 DNA sequence: TGTGCCAGCAGTGTTCGTGGTACCTATGGCTACACCTTC.

In this sample, this clonotype turned up once. The germline gene is not matched at one end of the junction; a read error may be the cause. The rearrangement links TRBV10-3 to TRBJ2-7, with D tentatively TRBD2 (5 bases). The CDR3 loop spans 14 amino acids. The germline V gene has CDR1 ENHRY and CDR2 SYGVKD. CDR3 amino acids: CAISEETGRRWVNF. CDR3 DNA: TGTGCCATCAGTGAGGAAACCGGACGGAGGTGGGTAAACTTC.

The chain employs TRBV29-1 and TRBJ2-1; D may be TRBD2 (5 bases). The V gene lost 4 bases and the J gene lost 15 bases, with 13 bases spanning the gap. CDR1 is SQVTM, CDR2 ANQGSEA, per germline. The CDR3 is 10 residues long. For the CDR3, the DNA is TGCAGCGTTGTCGGTCGGGGTCCGTTCTTC. Its translation: CSVVGRGPFF.

The chain carries TRBV28 and TRBJ2-1; TRBD1 or TRBD2 may be the D gene (5 bases each). Trimming left V 5 bases short and J 7 bases short, with 18 bases between. This CDR3 region has 15 residues. Germline values: CDR1 MDHEN, CDR2 SYDVKM. The chain's CDR3 is CASSGGSGRKNEQFF. Written as DNA, the CDR3 is TGTGCCAGCAGTGGCGGGTCAGGGCGAAAGAATGAGCAGTTCTTC.